This T cell receptor beta chain appears in the sequencing data of a study of CD8 T cells in ankylosing spondylitis. This clonotype was seen only a few times. Its matching antigen is unknown. TCRdb re-derived calls from the 5' RACE reads in MiXCR, one entry per CDR3 protein. The table has 130,000 or so distinct CDR3 sequences, over 6.5% seen once. Whole-study results and caveats: According to the report, clones linked to the disease were significantly enriched in matched synovial fluid samples taken from ankylosing spondylitis patients.

The CDR3 contains 13 residues. The germline V and J ends were trimmed by 1 base and 3 bases, with 8 bases remaining between them. Germline assignment: CDR1 SGHRS and CDR2 YFSETQ. This sequence was found in a male donor with ankylosing spondylitis or in good health (not recorded which). The J gene is TRBJ2-7, the V gene TRBV5-1; no reliable D call. Sequencing input: blood, either unsorted or a sorted T cell fraction (not recorded which). CDR3 residues: CASSLLSHYEQYF. DNA of the CDR3: TGCGCCAGCAGCTTGCTCTCGCACTACGAGCAGTACTTC.